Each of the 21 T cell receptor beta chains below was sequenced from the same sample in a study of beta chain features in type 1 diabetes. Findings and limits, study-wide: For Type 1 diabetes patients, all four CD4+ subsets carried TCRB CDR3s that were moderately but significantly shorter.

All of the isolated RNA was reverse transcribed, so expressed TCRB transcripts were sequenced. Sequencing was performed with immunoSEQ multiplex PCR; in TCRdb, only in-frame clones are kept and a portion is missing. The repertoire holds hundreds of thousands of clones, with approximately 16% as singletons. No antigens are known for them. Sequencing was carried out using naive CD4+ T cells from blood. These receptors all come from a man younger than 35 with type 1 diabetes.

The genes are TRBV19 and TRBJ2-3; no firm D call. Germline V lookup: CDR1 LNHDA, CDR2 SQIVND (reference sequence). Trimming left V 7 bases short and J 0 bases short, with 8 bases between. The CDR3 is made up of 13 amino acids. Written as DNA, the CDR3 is TGTGCCAGTACAACGAGGAGCACAGATACGCAGTATTTT. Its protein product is CASTTRSTDTQYF.

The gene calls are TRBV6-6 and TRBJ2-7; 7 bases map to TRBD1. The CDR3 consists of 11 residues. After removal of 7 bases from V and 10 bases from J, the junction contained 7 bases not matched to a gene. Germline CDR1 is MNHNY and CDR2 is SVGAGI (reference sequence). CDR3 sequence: CASTSNRGQYF. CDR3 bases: TGTGCCAGCACCTCCAACAGGGGACAGTACTTC.

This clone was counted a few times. This CDR3 is CASTNPVGASAAGELFF. The CDR3 nucleotides are TGTGCCAGTACCAACCCAGTAGGGGCTAGTGCTGCCGGGGAGCTGTTTTTT. The chain couples TRBV19 to TRBJ2-2; D is perhaps TRBD1 (5 bases). This CDR3 is 17 amino acids long. Germline loops: CDR1 LNHDA, CDR2 SQIVND (reference sequence). V was clipped by 7 bases and J by 6 bases, with 24 bases between them.

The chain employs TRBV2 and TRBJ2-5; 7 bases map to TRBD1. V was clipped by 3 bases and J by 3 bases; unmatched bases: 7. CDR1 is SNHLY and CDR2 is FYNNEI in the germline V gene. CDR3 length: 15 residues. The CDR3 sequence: CASSDHRGAEETQYF. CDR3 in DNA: TGTGCCAGCAGTGACCACAGGGGTGCTGAAGAGACCCAGTACTTC.

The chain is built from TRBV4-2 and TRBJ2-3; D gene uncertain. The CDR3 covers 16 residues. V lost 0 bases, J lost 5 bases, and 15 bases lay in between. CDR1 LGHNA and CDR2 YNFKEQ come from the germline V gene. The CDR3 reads CASSQDGGSRRDTQYF. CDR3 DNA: TGTGCCAGCAGCCAAGACGGCGGCTCAAGGCGAGATACGCAGTATTTT.

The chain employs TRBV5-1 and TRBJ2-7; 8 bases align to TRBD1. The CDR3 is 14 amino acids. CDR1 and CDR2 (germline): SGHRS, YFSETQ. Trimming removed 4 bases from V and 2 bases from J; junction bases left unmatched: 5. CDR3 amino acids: CASSASTGAYEQYF. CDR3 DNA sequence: TGCGCCAGCAGCGCGTCGACAGGGGCCTACGAGCAGTACTTC. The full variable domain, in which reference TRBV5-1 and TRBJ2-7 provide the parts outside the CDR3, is KAGVTQTPRYLIKTRGQQVTLSCSPISGHRSVSWYQQTPGQGLQFLFEYFSETQRNKGNFPGRFSGRQFSNSRSEMNVSTLELGDSALYLCASSASTGAYEQYFGPGTRLTVT.

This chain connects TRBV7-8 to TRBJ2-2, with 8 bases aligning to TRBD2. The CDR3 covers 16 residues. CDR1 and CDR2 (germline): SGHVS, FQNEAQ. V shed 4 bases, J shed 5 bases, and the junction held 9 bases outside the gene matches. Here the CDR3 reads CASSSGGRMMTGELFF. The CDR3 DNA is TGTGCCAGCAGCTCTGGCGGGAGGATGATGACCGGGGAGCTGTTTTTT.

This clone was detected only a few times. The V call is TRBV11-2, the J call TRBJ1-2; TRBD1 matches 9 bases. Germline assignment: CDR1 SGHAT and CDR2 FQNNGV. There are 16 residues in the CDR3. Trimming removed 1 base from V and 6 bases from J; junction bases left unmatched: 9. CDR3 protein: CASSLVKSRDRDGYTF. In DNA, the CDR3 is TGTGCCAGCAGCTTAGTAAAATCCCGGGACAGGGATGGCTACACCTTC. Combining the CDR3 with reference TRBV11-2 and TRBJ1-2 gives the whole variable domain EAGVAQSPRYKIIEKRQSVAFWCNPISGHATLYWYQQILGQGPKLLIQFQNNGVVDDSQLPKDRFSAERLKGVDSTLKIQPAKLEDSAVYLCASSLVKSRDRDGYTFGSGTRLTVV.

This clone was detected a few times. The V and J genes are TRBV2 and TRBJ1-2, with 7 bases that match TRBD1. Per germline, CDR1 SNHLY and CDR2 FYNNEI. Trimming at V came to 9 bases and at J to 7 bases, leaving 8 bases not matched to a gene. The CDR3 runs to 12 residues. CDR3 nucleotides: TGTGCCAGGGCGACAGGGACCGGTGGCTACACCTTC. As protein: CARATGTGGYTF. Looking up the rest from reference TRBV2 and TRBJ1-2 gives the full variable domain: EPEVTQTPSHQVTQMGQEVILRCVPISNHLYFYWYRQILGQKVEFLVSFYNNEISEKSEIFDDQFSVERPDGSNFTLKIRSTKLEDSAMYFCARATGTGGYTFGSGTRLTVV.

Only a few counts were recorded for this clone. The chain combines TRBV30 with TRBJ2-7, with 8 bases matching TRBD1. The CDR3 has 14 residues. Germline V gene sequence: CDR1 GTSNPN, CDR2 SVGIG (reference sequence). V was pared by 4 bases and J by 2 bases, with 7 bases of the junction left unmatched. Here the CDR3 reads CAWNRQGRPYEQYF. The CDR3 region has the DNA TGTGCCTGGAATCGACAGGGGAGGCCCTACGAGCAGTACTTC.

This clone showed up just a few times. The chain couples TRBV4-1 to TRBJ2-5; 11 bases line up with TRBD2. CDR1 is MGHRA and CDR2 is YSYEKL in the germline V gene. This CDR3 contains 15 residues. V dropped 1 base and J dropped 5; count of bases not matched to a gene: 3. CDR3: CASSQVSSGGETQYF. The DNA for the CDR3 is TGCGCCAGCAGCCAAGTCTCTAGCGGGGGGGAGACCCAGTACTTC.

The CDR3 loop reads CAWGGGVRAFF. CDR3 nucleotides: TGTGCCTGGGGGGGAGGGGTGCGGGCTTTCTTT. The rearrangement links TRBV30 to TRBJ1-1; TRBD1 is a possible D gene (5 bases). The germline V and J ends were trimmed by 5 bases and 11 bases, with 15 bases remaining between them. This CDR3 is 11 amino acids long. The germline gives CDR1 GTSNPN, CDR2 SVGIG (reference sequence).

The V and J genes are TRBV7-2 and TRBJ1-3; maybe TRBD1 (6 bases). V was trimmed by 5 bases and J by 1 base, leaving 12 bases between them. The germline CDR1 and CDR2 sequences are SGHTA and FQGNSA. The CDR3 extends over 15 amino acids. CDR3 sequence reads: CASSVRQVSGNTIYF. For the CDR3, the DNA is TGTGCCAGCAGCGTAAGACAGGTTTCTGGAAACACCATATATTTT.

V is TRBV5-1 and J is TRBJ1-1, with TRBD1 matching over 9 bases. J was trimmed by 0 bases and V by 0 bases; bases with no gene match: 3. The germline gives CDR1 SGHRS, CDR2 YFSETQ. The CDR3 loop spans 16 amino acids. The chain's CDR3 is CASSLGQGVVNTEAFF. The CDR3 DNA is TGCGCCAGCAGCTTGGGACAGGGGGTAGTGAACACTGAAGCTTTCTTT.

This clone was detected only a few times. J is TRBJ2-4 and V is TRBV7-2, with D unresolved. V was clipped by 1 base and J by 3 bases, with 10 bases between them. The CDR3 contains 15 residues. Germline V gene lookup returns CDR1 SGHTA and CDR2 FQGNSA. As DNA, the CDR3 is TGTGCCAGCAGCTTAGTACTGTCTGGCAAAAACATTCAGTACTTC. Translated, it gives CASSLVLSGKNIQYF.

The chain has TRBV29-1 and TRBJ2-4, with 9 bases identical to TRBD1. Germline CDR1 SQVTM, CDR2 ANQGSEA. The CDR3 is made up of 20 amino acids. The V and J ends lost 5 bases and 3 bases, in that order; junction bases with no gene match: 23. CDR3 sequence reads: CSVRRFAPGQGYYDKNIQYF. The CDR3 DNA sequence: TGCAGCGTTCGCCGATTCGCGCCGGGACAGGGATATTACGACAAAAACATTCAGTACTTC.

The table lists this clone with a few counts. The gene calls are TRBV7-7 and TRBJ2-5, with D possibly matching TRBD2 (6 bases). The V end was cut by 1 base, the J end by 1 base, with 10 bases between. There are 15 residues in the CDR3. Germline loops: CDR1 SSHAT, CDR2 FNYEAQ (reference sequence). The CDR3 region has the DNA TGTGCCAGCAGCTTAGGGGGACTCCGCCAAGAGACCCAGTACTTC. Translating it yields CASSLGGLRQETQYF.

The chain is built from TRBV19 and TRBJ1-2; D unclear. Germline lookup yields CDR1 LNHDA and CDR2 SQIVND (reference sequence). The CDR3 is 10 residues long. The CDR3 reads CATHNYGYTF. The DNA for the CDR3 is TGTGCTACACATAACTATGGCTACACCTTC.

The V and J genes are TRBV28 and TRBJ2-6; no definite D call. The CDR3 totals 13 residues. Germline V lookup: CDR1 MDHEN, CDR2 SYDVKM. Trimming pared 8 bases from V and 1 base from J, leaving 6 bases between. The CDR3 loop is CASLLSGANVLTF. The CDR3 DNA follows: TGTGCCAGCTTGTTATCTGGGGCCAACGTCCTGACTTTC.

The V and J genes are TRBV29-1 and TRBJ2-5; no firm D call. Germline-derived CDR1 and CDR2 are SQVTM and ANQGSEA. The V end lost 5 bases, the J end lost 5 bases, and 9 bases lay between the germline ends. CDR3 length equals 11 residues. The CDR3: CSVSPKETQYF. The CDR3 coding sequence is TGCAGCGTTAGCCCTAAGGAGACCCAGTACTTC.

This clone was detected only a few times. CDR3: CASSPGIGLRGSYEQYF. The DNA for the CDR3 is TGTGCCAGCTCACCAGGGATAGGATTGCGGGGGTCCTACGAGCAGTACTTC. V gene TRBV18 combines with J gene TRBJ2-7; TRBD2 matches at 7 bases. Trimming cost V 2 bases and J 1 base; bases outside gene matches: 11. The CDR3 consists of 17 residues. Per the germline V gene, CDR1 is KGHSH and CDR2 is LQKENI. Based on the CDR3 plus reference TRBV18 and TRBJ2-7, the full variable domain is NAGVMQNPRHLVRRRGQEARLRCSPMKGHSHVYWYRQLPEEGLKFMVYLQKENIIDESGMPKERFSAEFPKEGPSILRIQQVVRGDSAAYFCASSPGIGLRGSYEQYFGPGTRLTVT.